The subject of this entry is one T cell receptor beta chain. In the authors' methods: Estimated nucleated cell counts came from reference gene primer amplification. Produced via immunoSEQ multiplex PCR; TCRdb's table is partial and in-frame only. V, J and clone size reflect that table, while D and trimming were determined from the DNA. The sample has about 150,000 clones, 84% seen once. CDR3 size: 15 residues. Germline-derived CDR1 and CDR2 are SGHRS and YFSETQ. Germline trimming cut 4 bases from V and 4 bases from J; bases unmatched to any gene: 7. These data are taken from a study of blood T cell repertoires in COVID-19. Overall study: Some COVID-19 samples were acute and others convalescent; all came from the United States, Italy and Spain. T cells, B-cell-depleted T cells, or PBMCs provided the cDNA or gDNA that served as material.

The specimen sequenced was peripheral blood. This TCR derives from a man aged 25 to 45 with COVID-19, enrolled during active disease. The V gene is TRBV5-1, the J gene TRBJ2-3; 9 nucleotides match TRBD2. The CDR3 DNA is TGCGCCAGCAGCATAGCGGGAGTAAGGTCAGATACGCAGTATTTT. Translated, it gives CASSIAGVRSDTQYF.